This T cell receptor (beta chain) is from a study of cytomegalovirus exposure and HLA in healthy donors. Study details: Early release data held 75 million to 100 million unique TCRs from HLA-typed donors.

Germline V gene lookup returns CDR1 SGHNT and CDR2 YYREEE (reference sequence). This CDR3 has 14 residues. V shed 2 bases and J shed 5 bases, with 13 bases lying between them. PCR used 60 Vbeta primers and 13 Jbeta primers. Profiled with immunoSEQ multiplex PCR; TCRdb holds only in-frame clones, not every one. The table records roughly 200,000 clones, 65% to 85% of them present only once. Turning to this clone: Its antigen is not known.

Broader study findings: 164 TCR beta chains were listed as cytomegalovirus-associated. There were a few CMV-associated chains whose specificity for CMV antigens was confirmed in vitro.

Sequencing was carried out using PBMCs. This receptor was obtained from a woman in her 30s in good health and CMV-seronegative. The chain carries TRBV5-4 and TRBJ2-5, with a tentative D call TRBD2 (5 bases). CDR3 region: CASSFPSEEETQYF. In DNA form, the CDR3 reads TGTGCCAGCAGCTTCCCGTCGGAGGAGGAGACCCAGTACTTC.